The rows below give T cell receptor beta chains drawn from one sample of a study of tumor and adjacent non-tumor tissue in lung cancer. TCRdb passed the multiplex PCR reads through MiXCR, listing each CDR3 protein once. The sample lists about 110,000 distinct CDR3 sequences, 84% occurring once. Input material: lung tumor tissue. The receptors were gathered from an older man with non-small cell lung cancer. Each CDR3 is given with its conserved first and last residue. A D gene is named only where the DNA matches it firmly. A clone size is listed for some rows: how often the clone was seen (once, few, many), or a class if it is expanded.

clone size | J gene | V gene | D gene | CDR3 protein | CDR3 DNA
. | TRBJ2-1 | TRBV5-6 | TRBD1 | CAGSLDRGETYNERFF | TGTGCCGGCAGCTTGGACAGGGGGGAAACCTACAATGAGCGGTTCTTC
. | TRBJ2-1 | TRBV6-1 | . | CASIPGGGGETQFF | TGTGCAAGCATACCAGGGGGCGGGGGGGAGACCCAGTTCTTC
. | TRBJ2-2 | TRBV11-2 | TRBD2 | CASSPLTGGTGELFF | TGTGCCAGCAGCCCCCTAACGGGGGGGACCGGTGAGCTATTTTTT
. | TRBJ2-2 | TRBV5-1 | . | CASTRERTNTGELFF | TGCGCCAGCACCCGGGAGAGAACGAACACCGGGGAGCTGTTTTTT
. | TRBJ2-6 | TRBV6-6 | . | CASRRYTMSFGANVLTF | TGTGCTAGCAGACGTTATACGATGAGCTTTGGGGCCAACGTCCTGACTTTC
. | TRBJ2-1 | TRBV6-5 | . | CASSYVGGRKGNEQFF | TGTGCGAGCAGTTACGTCGGTGGGAGAAAGGGCAATGAGCAGTTCTTC
. | TRBJ2-7 | TRBV10-2 | TRBD1 | CASRAGTGQGYEQYF | TGTGCCAGCAGGGCCGGGACAGGGCAAGGATACGAGCAGTACTTC
. | TRBJ2-5 | TRBV6-2/TRBV6-3 | TRBD1 | CDSSHRGQGNRETQYF | TGTGACAGCAGCCACCGTGGACAGGGGAATCGGGAGACCCAGTACTTC
. | TRBJ1-6 | TRBV11-2 | . | CATSYTPDSPLHF | TGTGCCACTAGCTACACACCTGATTCACCCCTCCACTTT
few | TRBJ1-2 | TRBV7-9 | . | CASSTLTGFGYGHTF | TGTGCCAGCAGCACTCTTACAGGGTTCGGCTATGGCCACACCTTC
. | TRBJ2-5 | TRBV5-4 | TRBD2 | CASSLRSGRVWETQYF | TGTGCCAGCAGCTTGCGTAGCGGGCGTGTGTGGGAGACCCAGTACTTC
. | TRBJ2-2 | TRBV24-1 | TRBD2 | CATERGGLAGIGELFF | TGTGCCACAGAAAGAGGGGGACTAGCGGGCATAGGGGAGCTGTTTTTT
. | TRBJ2-5 | TRBV28 | . | CASSTRAPPPQETQYF | TGTGCCAGCAGTACGAGGGCACCTCCCCCCCAAGAGACCCAGTACTTC
. | TRBJ1-1 | TRBV11-1 | . | CASSQRTRNTEAFF | TGTGCCAGCAGCCAGAGGACAAGAAACACTGAAGCTTTCTTT
. | TRBJ2-3 | TRBV12-3/TRBV12-4 | TRBD1 | CTSSPTGGNHQPQYF | TGTACCAGCAGCCCGACAGGGGGCAACCATCAGCCCCAGTATTTT
once | TRBJ1-2 | TRBV4-2 | . | CASCREPGTYGYTF | TGTGCCAGCTGCCGAGAACCAGGGACTTATGGCTACACCTTC
. | TRBJ1-2 | TRBV12-3/TRBV12-4 | . | CASSPTRDGHGYTF | TGTGCCAGCAGCCCAACCCGGGACGGACATGGTTACACCTTC
. | TRBJ1-1 | TRBV29-1 | . | CSVDTQATEAFF | TGCAGTGTTGATACCCAGGCCACTGAAGCTTTCTTT
. | TRBJ1-1 | TRBV11-3 | . | CGSSLRMVNTEVFF | TGTGGCAGCAGCTTACGCATGGTGAACACTGAAGTTTTCTTT
few | TRBJ2-5 | TRBV11-3 | . | CASNPTGVLSSEIQYF | TGTGCCAGCAACCCCACTGGGGTATTATCGAGTGAGATCCAGTACTTC
. | TRBJ2-7 | TRBV4-3 | . | CVSSQGRGYLGEEYF | TGCGTCAGCAGTCAAGGTCGGGGATATTTAGGCGAGGAGTACTTC
. | TRBJ2-5 | TRBV28 | . | CASSSSVYRAAETQYF | TGTGCCAGCAGTTCTAGTGTCTACCGTGCCGCAGAGACCCAGTACTTC
. | TRBJ2-1 | TRBV5-1 | . | CASSRDESHYNEQFF | TGCGCTAGCAGCCGAGACGAATCCCATTACAATGAGCAGTTCTTC
. | TRBJ2-1 | TRBV10-3 | TRBD2 | CATSSGRDNEQFF | TGTGCCACCTCCAGCGGGAGGGACAATGAGCAATTCTTC
. | TRBJ2-1 | TRBV20-1 | TRBD2 | CCAKSTSGKGYNEQFF | TGCTGTGCTAAATCAACTAGCGGGAAGGGGTACAATGAGCAGTTCTTT
few | TRBJ2-3 | TRBV12-3/TRBV12-4 | TRBD1 | CASSGGQVYTDTQYF | TGCGCCAGCAGTGGGGGACAGGTTTACACAGATACGCAGTATTTT
. | TRBJ2-7 | TRBV6-5 | . | CAVGRILASSYEQYF | TGTGCCGTCGGAAGGATACTAGCAAGTTCTTACGAGCAATACTTC
. | TRBJ2-5 | TRBV11-3 | . | CASKPIGILSSETQYF | TGTGCCAGCAAGCCCATCGGGATATTATCGAGTGAGACCCAGTACTTC
many | TRBJ2-3 | TRBV20-1 | . | CSARDLRGDTQYF | TGCAGTGCTAGAGATTTGAGGGGAGATACGCAGTATTTT
once | TRBJ1-1 | TRBV11-2 | . | CAGAMVDGAFF | TGTGCCGGCGCCATGGTGGACGGAGCTTTCTTT